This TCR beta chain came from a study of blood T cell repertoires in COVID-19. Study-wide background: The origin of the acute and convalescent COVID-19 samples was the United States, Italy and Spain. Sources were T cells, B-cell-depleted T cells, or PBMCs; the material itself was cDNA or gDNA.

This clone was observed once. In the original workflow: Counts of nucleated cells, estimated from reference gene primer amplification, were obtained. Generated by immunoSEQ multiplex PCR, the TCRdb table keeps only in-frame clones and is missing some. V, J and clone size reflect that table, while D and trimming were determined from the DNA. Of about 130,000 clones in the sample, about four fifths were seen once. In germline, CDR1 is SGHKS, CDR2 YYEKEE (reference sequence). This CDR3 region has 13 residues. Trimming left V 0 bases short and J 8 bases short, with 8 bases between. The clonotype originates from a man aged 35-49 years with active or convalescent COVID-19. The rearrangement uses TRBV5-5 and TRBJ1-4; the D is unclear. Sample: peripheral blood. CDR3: CASSLASGEKLFF. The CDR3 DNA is TGTGCCAGCAGCTTGGCTTCGGGGGAAAAACTGTTTTTT.